The rows below give T cell receptor beta chains drawn from one sample of a study of vaccination and CD4 T cells after COVID-19. No antigen has been identified for these receptors. TCRdb redid the calling of the PCR reads with MiXCR, one entry per CDR3 protein. The table has over 10,000 distinct CDR3 sequences, roughly 43% seen once. The sequencing sample was made of CD4+ T cells from blood, cultured in vitro. These receptors were obtained from a human donor who had recovered from COVID-19. The conserved cysteine and the conserved F or W are not part of the CDR3 here. The order of the fields is J gene, V gene, CDR3 protein.

TRBJ2-5,TRBV9,ASSVRWEGRETQY
TRBJ1-5,TRBV4-1,ASSRFDRGDQPQH
TRBJ2-3,TRBV6-5,ASSYFIAGVRDTQY
TRBJ1-4,TRBV2,ASSEFPAATNEKLF
TRBJ2-5,TRBV6-1,ASIFTGAVETQY
TRBJ2-5,TRBV5-1,ASSLTGWGSQETQY
TRBJ2-5,TRBV7-6,ASSPTTDWTGGETQY
TRBJ2-3,TRBV6-5,ASSYSPTDTQY
TRBJ2-5,TRBV20-1,SARDPAGRGETQY
TRBJ2-2,TRBV19,ASQGAGELF
TRBJ2-3,TRBV20-1,SARGSLAGTTDTQY
TRBJ1-6,TRBV9,ASSPSTDSYNSPLH
TRBJ2-3,TRBV2,ASSELVTSTDTQY
TRBJ2-5,TRBV6-2/TRBV6-3,ASSPTGEGETQY
TRBJ1-1,TRBV9,ASSVTGITEAF
TRBJ2-1,TRBV19,ASTTPARENNEQF
TRBJ2-7,TRBV15,ATSRSAGDRGRYEQY
TRBJ2-7,TRBV7-9,ASSRQGVSEQY